The T cell receptor (beta chain) described here comes from a study of CD8 T cells in Susac syndrome. TEMRA cells were FACS-enriched and CD8+ and CD4+ T cells negatively isolated. Random hexamers served to reverse transcribe roughly 0.5 to 1 ug RNA. TCRdb reprocessed the immunoSEQ multiplex PCR reads with MiXCR, giving one entry per CDR3 protein. This table has a few hundred thousand distinct CDR3 sequences, around 83% appearing once. Germline CDR1 is LNHDA and CDR2 is SQIVND (reference sequence). The ends were cut back, 7 bases at V and 0 bases at J, with 10 bases in the middle. There are 14 residues in the CDR3.

This TCR came from a human donor with multiple sclerosis. The specimen sequenced was CD8+ T cells from PBMCs. The V call is TRBV19, the J call TRBJ1-5; D call uncertain. CDR3 DNA sequence: TGTGCCAGTAAGCTGTCTTATAGCAATCAGCCCCAGCATTTT. This sequence encodes CASKLSYSNQPQHF.